The clone carrying this T cell receptor beta chain was counted once. Its ends do not fully match the called genes, so a read error is possible. CDR1 is SGHVS, CDR2 FNYEAQ, per germline. There are 17 residues in the CDR3. TCRdb fed the reads into MiXCR, producing one record per CDR3 protein. Altogether approximately 10,000 distinct CDR3 sequences are present, roughly three fifths being singletons, with the ten largest covering about 60%. This specimen belongs to a study of tumor-infiltrating lymphocytes in oesophageal squamous cell carcinoma. Sequencing was carried out using blood. The chain links TRBV7-6 to TRBJ2-4; perhaps TRBD2 as D (7 bases). The J call may be in error: the DNA end matches TRBJ2-1 better. This receptor was taken from a female donor with esophageal squamous cell carcinoma. The CDR3 region is CASSLGGGGHSYNVQFF. The CDR3 DNA is TGTGCCAGCAGCTTAGGGGGCGGGGGACACTCCTACAATGTGCAGTTCTTC.